Shown below are 23 T cell receptor beta chains from a single sample sequenced in a study of T cells after yellow fever vaccination. Each CDR3 protein is one row after TCRdb ran MiXCR on the 5' RACE reads. This repertoire shows hundreds of thousands of distinct CDR3 sequences, about 3.5% found once; its top ten account for roughly a quarter. The input for sequencing was PBMCs, taken on the day of the yellow fever booster vaccination. The origin of the receptors is a man aged 18 to 30 who received the YFV17D yellow fever vaccine.

This clonotype appeared many times. The chain couples TRBV12-3 or TRBV12-4 to TRBJ2-1; 9 positions agree with TRBD1. The V gene end was trimmed by 6 bases and the J gene end by 1 base; junction bases not matched to a gene: 4. The length of the CDR3 is 15 residues. The CDR3: CASSPGTGSYNEQFF. DNA of the CDR3: TGTGCCAGCAGCCCCGGGACAGGGTCCTACAATGAGCAGTTCTTC.

This clonotype was counted many times. The gene calls are TRBV7-2 and TRBJ2-7; 11 bases are a match to TRBD2. CDR3 length equals 15 residues. Trimming took 5 bases from V and 3 from J; bases not matched to a gene: 6. In germline, CDR1 is SGHTA, CDR2 FQGNSA. The CDR3 region has the DNA TGTGCCAGCAGCCCCTCCGGACTAGCGGGCTACGAGCAGTACGTC. This encodes CASSPSGLAGYEQYV.

This clonotype was seen a few times. The chain uses TRBV6-6 and TRBJ2-5; D ambiguous. The V end was cut by 0 bases, the J end by 4 bases, with 9 bases between. The germline V gene has CDR1 MNHNY and CDR2 SVGAGI (reference sequence). The CDR3 has 14 amino acids. CDR3 in amino acids: CASSYSRSGETQYF. CDR3 coding DNA: TGTGCCAGCAGTTACTCACGGTCGGGAGAGACCCAGTACTTC.

This clonotype was counted at least ten times. The V and J genes are TRBV4-3 and TRBJ2-7; D perhaps matches TRBD2 (6 bases). The CDR3 covers 15 residues. Trimming left V 1 base short and J 2 bases short, with 12 bases between. The germline V gene encodes CDR1 LGHNA and CDR2 YSLEER. The CDR3 nucleotides read TGCGCCAGCAGCCAAGGAGGCGGGGTCGCCTACGAGCAGTACTTC. This translates into CASSQGGGVAYEQYF.

The sample holds many counts of this clonotype. The V call is TRBV5-1, the J call TRBJ2-5; weak D call: TRBD1 (6 bases). The CDR3 loop spans 16 amino acids. Germline values: CDR1 SGHRS, CDR2 YFSETQ. With 0 bases removed from V and 1 base from J, the gap between germline ends came to 13 bases. Here the CDR3 reads CASSLGRQVSQETQYF. For the CDR3, the DNA is TGCGCCAGCAGCTTGGGAAGACAGGTCTCCCAAGAGACCCAGTACTTC.

This clonotype occurred a few times. The chain couples TRBV7-7 to TRBJ2-5; 8 bases align to TRBD1. CDR1 is SSHAT and CDR2 is FNYEAQ in the germline V gene (reference sequence). V lost 1 base and J lost 1; bases outside the gene matches: 2. The CDR3 loop spans 15 amino acids. The CDR3 loop is CASSLGTGTQETQYF. The CDR3 DNA follows: TGTGCCAGCAGCTTAGGGACAGGGACCCAAGAGACCCAGTACTTC.

The chain employs TRBV15 and TRBJ2-3, with 7 bases aligning to TRBD1. The germline V gene has CDR1 LNHNV and CDR2 YYDKDF (reference sequence). The CDR3 covers 17 residues. The J segment lost 2 bases and the V segment lost 0 bases, leaving 8 bases of the junction unmatched. CDR3 sequence (DNA): TGTGCCACCAGCAGAGACTGGGGGACAGATTTCACAGATACGCAGTATTTT. Amino acids: CATSRDWGTDFTDTQYF.

This clonotype has at least ten counts. J is TRBJ2-7 and V is TRBV12-3 or TRBV12-4; unclear D gene. Deletions cut 5 bases from V and 3 bases from J, with 11 bases between. This CDR3 has 13 residues. In DNA, the CDR3 is TGTGCCAGCAGTATTACCAACAGCTACGAGCAGTACTTC. Protein: CASSITNSYEQYF.

This clonotype was counted ten times or more. The chain couples TRBV20-1 to TRBJ2-3; 10 bases line up with TRBD2. There are 16 residues in the CDR3. The V gene end was trimmed by 8 bases and the J gene end by 2 bases; junction bases not matched to a gene: 13. CDR1 is DFQATT, CDR2 SNEGSKA, per germline (reference sequence). The CDR3 sequence: CSPTLAGAPDTDTQYF. The DNA for the CDR3 is TGCAGTCCCACGCTAGCGGGGGCTCCCGACACAGATACGCAGTATTTT.

This clonotype was seen repeatedly, ten times or more. V gene TRBV3-1 combines with J gene TRBJ2-1, with D possibly TRBD2 on 6 matching bases. The CDR3 is 14 residues long. Germline CDR1 and CDR2: LGHDT and YNNKEL (reference sequence). The germline V and J ends were trimmed by 3 bases and 7 bases, with 13 bases remaining between them. The CDR3 is CASSQETSYNEQFF. CDR3 DNA sequence: TGTGCCAGCAGCCAGGAGACTAGTTATAATGAGCAGTTCTTC.

Many counts were recorded for this clonotype. The genes are TRBV18 and TRBJ2-2; D might be TRBD1 (6 bases). CDR1 and CDR2 (germline): KGHSH, LQKENI. The CDR3 runs to 13 residues. Trimming pared 3 bases from V and 5 bases from J, leaving 7 bases between. The CDR3 nucleotides read TGTGCCAGCTCACCCCAGGGGACCGGGGAGCTGTTTTTT. It translates to CASSPQGTGELFF.

This clonotype was seen ten or more times. The chain links TRBV5-1 to TRBJ2-1, with 15 positions matching TRBD2. Germline loops: CDR1 SGHRS, CDR2 YFSETQ. The CDR3 spans 15 residues. The V gene end was trimmed by 4 bases and the J gene end by 7 bases; junction bases not matched to a gene: 3. CDR3 bases: TGCGCCAGCAGCCCTGGGACTAGCGGGGGGAATGAGCAGTTCTTC. This codes for CASSPGTSGGNEQFF. The full variable domain, in which reference TRBV5-1 and TRBJ2-1 provide the parts outside the CDR3, is KAGVTQTPRYLIKTRGQQVTLSCSPISGHRSVSWYQQTPGQGLQFLFEYFSETQRNKGNFPGRFSGRQFSNSRSEMNVSTLELGDSALYLCASSPGTSGGNEQFFGPGTRLTVL.

This clonotype was found many times. The chain links TRBV7-2 to TRBJ2-4, with unresolved D. The CDR3 spans 14 residues. Per the germline V gene, CDR1 is SGHTA and CDR2 is FQGNSA. V dropped 5 bases and J dropped 0 bases, with 8 bases sitting between them. CDR3 DNA: TGTGCCAGCAGCAACGGCCTAGCCAAAAACATTCAGTACTTC. Protein sequence: CASSNGLAKNIQYF.

In its sample, this clonotype was seen a few times. The chain links TRBV6-5 to TRBJ2-1; D may be TRBD2 (5 bases). The V end lost 4 bases, the J end lost 0 bases, and 10 bases lay between the germline ends. CDR1 MNHEY and CDR2 SVGAGI come from the germline V gene. The length of the CDR3 is 15 residues. This chain's CDR3 is CASSWTGSSYNEQFF. Written as DNA, the CDR3 is TGTGCCAGCAGTTGGACGGGAAGCTCCTACAATGAGCAGTTCTTC.

The V call is TRBV5-1, the J call TRBJ2-5, with a possible D match to TRBD2 (5 bases). The germline V and J ends were trimmed by 3 bases and 0 bases, with 12 bases remaining between them. The CDR3 is 15 amino acids. Germline V gene sequence: CDR1 SGHRS, CDR2 YFSETQ. CDR3 nucleotide sequence: TGCGCCAGCAGCTCACCGACTAATTACCAAGAGACCCAGTACTTC. Its protein product is CASSSPTNYQETQYF.

The chain recombines TRBV19 with TRBJ1-2, with 7 bases aligning to TRBD1. V shed 7 bases, J shed 3 bases, and the junction held 8 bases outside the gene matches. The V gene's germline CDR1 is LNHDA and CDR2 SQIVND (reference sequence). The length of the CDR3 is 14 residues. The CDR3 region is CASIGTEKHYGYTF. The CDR3 DNA is TGTGCCAGTATAGGGACAGAGAAACACTATGGCTACACCTTC. The full variable domain, in which reference TRBV19 and TRBJ1-2 provide the parts outside the CDR3, is DGGITQSPKYLFRKEGQNVTLSCEQNLNHDAMYWYRQDPGQGLRLIYYSQIVNDFQKGDIAEGYSVSREKKESFPLTVTSAQKNPTAFYLCASIGTEKHYGYTFGSGTRLTVV.

J is TRBJ2-1 and V is TRBV6-2 or TRBV6-3, with 8 bases identical to TRBD2. The germline CDR1 and CDR2 sequences are MNHEY and SVGEGT. This CDR3 is 15 amino acids long. Trimming removed 2 bases from V and 10 bases from J; junction bases left unmatched: 10. This chain's CDR3 is CASSYPGRGGDEQFF. CDR3 DNA: TGTGCCAGCAGTTACCCCGGGAGGGGGGGCGACGAGCAGTTCTTC.

This clonotype was seen at least ten times. The chain employs TRBV7-2 and TRBJ1-2, with 8 bases that match TRBD1. This CDR3 comprises 18 residues. Per the germline V gene, CDR1 is SGHTA and CDR2 is FQGNSA. The trim removed 3 bases at V and 5 bases at J, leaving 17 bases unmatched. CDR3 region: CASSLLTLKRQGRYGYTF. The DNA for the CDR3 is TGTGCCAGCAGCTTGCTCACCCTCAAAAGACAGGGGCGGTATGGCTACACCTTC.

The V gene is TRBV9, the J gene TRBJ2-3, with 8 bases matching TRBD2. Germline V gene sequence: CDR1 SGDLS, CDR2 YYNGEE. The CDR3 loop spans 18 amino acids. The ends lost 0 bases at V and 5 bases at J; junction bases unmatched: 14. The CDR3 sequence is CASSVAPGGGAREDTQYF. The CDR3 bases are TGTGCCAGCAGCGTAGCCCCCGGGGGGGGGGCCCGTGAAGATACGCAGTATTTT.

This clonotype was observed many times. This sequence joins TRBV6-6 and TRBJ2-1; TRBD2 agrees at 7 bases. The CDR3 is 17 residues long. Germline V CDR1 and CDR2: MNHNY, SVGAGI (reference sequence). V gave up 7 bases and J gave up 4 bases; unmatched junction bases: 16. Here the CDR3 DNA reads TGTGCCAGCAAAATCCGGCCGGTAGCGGGTTCATACAATGAGCAGTTCTTC. Its protein product is CASKIRPVAGSYNEQFF.

The sample holds many counts of this clonotype. The V call is TRBV6-2 or TRBV6-3, the J call TRBJ2-2; TRBD1 matches 9 bases. There are 13 residues in the CDR3. Germline assignment: CDR1 MNHEY and CDR2 SVGEGT. J was trimmed by 6 bases and V by 7 bases; bases with no gene match: 3. The DNA for the CDR3 is TGTGCCAGCACGGACAGGGGATCCGGGGAGCTGTTTTTT. This encodes CASTDRGSGELFF.

This chain uses TRBV5-5 with TRBJ1-2; 7 positions match TRBD1. The CDR3 contains 14 residues. Germline CDR1 and CDR2: SGHKS and YYEKEE (reference sequence). V shed 3 bases, J shed 5 bases, and the junction held 7 bases outside the gene matches. DNA for the CDR3: TGTGCCAGCAGCTCGGAGGGGGCAGGATATGGCTACACCTTC. Translating gives CASSSEGAGYGYTF.

In this sample, this clonotype turned up many times. V usage is TRBV20-1 and J usage is TRBJ2-3; D assignment may be TRBD1 or TRBD2 (5 bases each). Trimming pared 2 bases from V and 0 bases from J, leaving 6 bases between. The CDR3 has 13 amino acids. Germline assignment: CDR1 DFQATT and CDR2 SNEGSKA (reference sequence). CDR3 sequence (DNA): TGCAGTGCTAGAAGGGACAGCACAGATACGCAGTATTTT. It yields the protein CSARRDSTDTQYF.